This T cell receptor (beta chain) originates from a study of T cells after posttransplantation cyclophosphamide (dated by TCRdb to the mid-2010s). A note on the overall study: T cell repertoire reconstitution was tracked by TRB sequencing after myeloablative bone marrow transplantation in which posttransplantation cyclophosphamide was used as GVHD prophylaxis. Antigen receptor sequencing was done on samples from roughly 35 PTCy-treated patients and from 15 to 20 related bone marrow donors of those patients. Blood from every one of the 30 to 40 PTCy patients who had 1-year posttransplant specimens underwent TRB sequencing. TRB sequencing was also done on up to about 3 additional blood samples from 2 to 5.2 years after transplant in 3 patients, and on pretransplant blood from a handful of patients. Because TRA and TRB clonality were tightly correlated in 9 or 10 samples, subsequent TCR analyses were focused on TRB only. Public TRB sequences were checked against a database of over 3,500 sequences associated with responses to pathogens, tumor antigens, self-antigens and alloantigens. Study-wide conclusions, independent of this receptor: The TRB repertoires of T cells infiltrating skin or the GI tract showed only limited overlap with the TRB repertoires found in blood. Across around 40 patients, TRB clonality was highly associated with recipient CMV seropositivity and CMV reactivation, and diversity in PTCy patients was similar to diversity in CNI/methotrexate controls. Donor-recipient similarity was low at 1-2 months but rose over the first year, and later blood repertoires were often dominated by donor CD8+ memory clones.

TRB sequencing used genomic DNA with the immunoSEQ assay at survey resolution or the hsTCRB kit. Under the source paper's analysis protocol: The immunoSEQ software handled initial read processing, and the LymphoSeq R package was used for repertoire analyses. Clonality was computed as 1 minus normalized Shannon entropy, and a Gini coefficient was also calculated for each TRB dataset. To infer phenotypes in unsorted samples, TRB sequences from sorted subsets of the recipient or donor were mapped onto the unsorted samples of the same recipient. Entries here come from immuneACCESS through TCRdb and include only in-frame sequences with V and J called. Some clones fail to appear in such tables; in the studies checked, an unresolved V gene covers under half of the shortfall, and the cause of the remainder is unknown. D and trimming come from the DNA, and the V and J calls and clone size come from that table. The sample yields about 36,000 clones; roughly 78% were counted once. Roughly 8.3% of the sample rests with the top ten.

Reading the germline V gene (reference sequence) gives CDR1 LNHDA and CDR2 SQIVND. Reading from cysteine to phenylalanine, the CDR3 counts 17 amino acids. Kept here is only the CDR3 DNA, which spans 51 bases and is read in frame from base 1. V is cut by 5 bases and J by 0 bases, and the space between the germline ends is 14 bases. The treatment or condition label corresponds to: high-dose cyclophosphamide on days +3 and +4 as single-agent GVHD prophylaxis. For conditioning, the PTCy patients got busulfan and fludarabine, then a related or unrelated marrow graft, followed by cyclophosphamide on days +3 and +4. The PTCy-treated patients were drawn from a prospective, multi-institutional clinical trial. Mononuclear cells from peripheral blood and bone marrow were separated by Ficoll-Hypaque density centrifugation and then cryopreserved. FACS on a FACSAria II was used to sort CD4+ and CD8+ T cells, including the naive and memory subsets.

This clone was counted once. What antigen it recognizes has not been identified. It has no much larger one-base neighbor in the sample; base qualities were not kept. The sequence derives from a female patient in her forties who received an allogeneic stem cell transplant from a related donor, was CMV-positive, and had no GVHD. After a transplant, some T cells may be the graft donor's own cells. The starting material was CD4+ T cells sorted from blood, obtained around 2,000 days after a stem cell transplant with posttransplant cyclophosphamide. This sequence uses TRBV19 and TRBJ2-6; matching of 5 bases hints at TRBD1 as the D gene. The CDR3: CASSDSSHASGANVLTF. DNA sequence: TGTGCCAGTAGTGACAGTTCCCATGCCTCTGGGGCCAACGTCCTGACTTTC.